The 14 T cell receptor beta chains reported below all come from one sample, sequenced in a study of beta chain features in type 1 diabetes (dated by TCRdb to the late 2010s). Library prep was done by the immunoSEQ multiplex PCR assay. The High Capacity cDNA Reverse Transcription Kit was used to reverse transcribe all of the isolated RNA, meaning that expressed TCRB transcripts were what got sequenced. TCRdb obtained this table from immuneACCESS and retained in-frame rearrangements with V and J assigned. These tables miss some clones; where compared with another copy, unresolved V genes account for less than half of the shortfall, and the remainder is unexplained. A total of 400,000 to 600,000 clones appear in this sample, approximately 30% of them only once. 0.06% to 0.07% of the sample is taken by the ten largest. Sequenced material: naive CD4+ T cells from blood. The sample's cell subset or site, from its label and the paper: true naive CD4+ T cells. The origin of the receptors is a man younger than 35 in good health.

This clone was observed a few times. V is TRBV19 and J is TRBJ2-1; weak D call: TRBD1 (5 bases). The CDR3 contains 17 residues. The germline V and J ends were trimmed by 5 bases and 5 bases, with 22 bases remaining between them. Germline values: CDR1 LNHDA, CDR2 SQIVND (reference sequence). The CDR3 bases are TGTGCCAGTAGTCCCAGAGGTACGGGCCTCAGGGACAATGAGCAGTTCTTC. Encoded protein: CASSPRGTGLRDNEQFF. The variable domain in full, completed from reference TRBV19 and TRBJ2-1, reads DGGITQSPKYLFRKEGQNVTLSCEQNLNHDAMYWYRQDPGQGLRLIYYSQIVNDFQKGDIAEGYSVSREKKESFPLTVTSAQKNPTAFYLCASSPRGTGLRDNEQFFGPGTRLTVL.

V and J are TRBV30 and TRBJ2-1; D uncertain. CDR3 length: 13 residues. V was trimmed by 4 bases and J by 9 bases, leaving 16 bases between them. Germline V CDR1 and CDR2: GTSNPN, SVGIG (reference sequence). CDR3 sequence reads: CAWKGIGKSEQFF. CDR3 DNA: TGTGCCTGGAAGGGTATTGGGAAAAGTGAGCAGTTCTTC.

This clone was detected a few times. The chain has TRBV20-1 and TRBJ1-2; D is perhaps TRBD1 (6 bases). The germline V gene has CDR1 DFQATT and CDR2 SNEGSKA (reference sequence). Trimming left V 3 bases short and J 5 bases short, with 7 bases between. The CDR3 contains 11 residues. CDR3 region: CSASTGYGYTF. For the CDR3, the DNA is TGCAGTGCTAGTACAGGGTATGGCTACACCTTC.

The chain couples TRBV30 to TRBJ2-5, with D tentatively TRBD1 or TRBD2 (5 bases each). Germline assignment: CDR1 GTSNPN and CDR2 SVGIG (reference sequence). Trimming took 1 base from V and 6 from J, leaving 12 bases between them. CDR3 size: 13 residues. In DNA, the CDR3 is TGTGCCTGGAGTGAGGTAGAGGGGCAGACCCAGTACTTC. Its protein is CAWSEVEGQTQYF.

This sequence joins TRBV5-1 and TRBJ2-5; D might be TRBD2 (6 bases). There are 14 residues in the CDR3. The germline V gene encodes CDR1 SGHRS and CDR2 YFSETQ. V was pared by 4 bases and J by 2 bases, with 12 bases between. The CDR3: CASSPRGSQETQYF. The CDR3 DNA is TGCGCCAGCAGCCCCCGGGGGTCTCAAGAGACCCAGTACTTC.

The chain joins TRBV9 to TRBJ2-7; 12 bases line up with TRBD1. V dropped 0 bases and J dropped 4; count of bases not matched to a gene: 8. The CDR3 loop spans 17 amino acids. Per germline, CDR1 SGDLS and CDR2 YYNGEE. In nucleotides, the CDR3 is TGTGCCAGCAGCGTAGCTGGGACAGGGGGCAAAAGTTACGAGCAGTACTTC. Residues: CASSVAGTGGKSYEQYF.

In its sample, this clone was seen a few times. Germline is not matched at one junction end, which may reflect a read error. The CDR3: CSARDEYGYTF. CDR3 nucleotides: TGCAGTGCCAGAGATGAGTATGGCTACACCTTC. V usage is TRBV20-1 and J usage is TRBJ1-2; no reliable D call. Germline assignment: CDR1 DFQATT and CDR2 SNEGSKA (reference sequence). The CDR3 contains 11 residues.

The chain links TRBV7-3 to TRBJ2-5, with 10 bases lining up with TRBD2. The CDR3 has 16 residues. J gave up 4 bases and V 4 bases, and 9 bases lay outside the gene matches. Germline CDR1 and CDR2: SGHTA and FQGTGA. The CDR3 DNA reads as TGTGCCAGCAGCTCGGCGGGACTAGCGTCACGAGAGACCCAGTACTTC. This translates into CASSSAGLASRETQYF.

This clone was observed a handful of times. The rearrangement uses TRBV5-4 and TRBJ2-7; TRBD1 aligns across 9 bases. This CDR3 is built from 17 residues. Germline V gives CDR1 SGHNT, CDR2 YYREEE (reference sequence). After removal of 4 bases from V and 0 bases from J, the junction contained 11 bases not matched to a gene. DNA of the CDR3: TGTGCCAGCAGCAAGTCCCCGGGACAGGGTAACTCCTACGAGCAGTACTTC. Translated: CASSKSPGQGNSYEQYF.

The CDR3 DNA sequence: TGCAGCGTTGGCCAGGGACAGGCCAACACCGGGGAGCTGTTTTTT. Translation: CSVGQGQANTGELFF. The J gene is TRBJ2-2, the V gene TRBV29-1; 8 nucleotides match TRBD1. CDR1 and CDR2 (germline): SQVTM, ANQGSEA. This CDR3 has 15 amino acids. Trimming at V came to 4 bases and at J to 2 bases, leaving 6 bases not matched to a gene.

The chain has TRBV5-1 and TRBJ2-1; the match to TRBD2 covers 8 bases. Germline V CDR1 and CDR2: SGHRS, YFSETQ. The CDR3 is 16 amino acids. The V gene end was trimmed by 1 base and the J gene end by 2 bases; junction bases not matched to a gene: 5. The CDR3 reads CASSLMAGGPYNEQFF. The CDR3 DNA is TGCGCCAGCAGCTTGATGGCGGGAGGACCCTACAATGAGCAGTTCTTC.

The chain links TRBV29-1 to TRBJ2-1, with D possibly TRBD2 on 5 matching bases. This CDR3 is built from 15 residues. The germline V gene has CDR1 SQVTM and CDR2 ANQGSEA. The CDR3 DNA reads as TGCAGTGCTCTCTCCCCAGCTGCCGGGGTGAATGAGCAGTTCTTC. Translation gives CSALSPAAGVNEQFF.

This sequence joins TRBV7-6 and TRBJ2-2, with unresolved D. The V and J ends lost 2 bases and 6 bases respectively, with 4 bases between them. The CDR3 has 12 residues. From germline, CDR1 is SGHVS and CDR2 FNYEAQ. The CDR3 region is CASSLLPGELFF. In nucleotides, the CDR3 is TGTGCCAGCAGCTTACTCCCCGGGGAGCTGTTTTTT. Supplemented by reference TRBV7-6 and TRBJ2-2, the full variable domain reads GAGVSQSPRYKVTKRGQDVALRCDPISGHVSLYWYRQALGQGPEFLTYFNYEAQQDKSGLPNDRFSAERPEGSISTLTIQRTEQRDSAMYRCASSLLPGELFFGEGSRLTVL.

This chain joins TRBV2 and TRBJ2-5; 8 bases align to TRBD1. Germline V gene data show CDR1 as SNHLY and CDR2 as FYNNEI. The junction had 14 bases not matched to a gene; V was cut back by 8 bases and J by 9 bases. The CDR3 contains 14 residues. As DNA, the CDR3 is TGTGCCAGCCTAAACAGGGGGGCTGGATCGGCCCAGTACTTC. This translates into CASLNRGAGSAQYF.